This T cell receptor (beta chain) was profiled in a study of identical twins. Notes on the study in general: Out-of-frame alpha sequences common to twins exhibited a surplus of low generation probability.

On this clonotype itself: Antigen specificity is unknown.

Each CDR3 protein is one row after TCRdb ran MiXCR on the 5' RACE reads. Of about 810,000 distinct CDR3 sequences listed, about 12% are singletons. Germline V lookup: CDR1 MNHEY, CDR2 SVGAGI. V was pared by 2 bases and J by 5 bases, with 9 bases of the junction left unmatched. This CDR3 region has 17 residues. The same sample was also studied in work on yellow fever vaccine responses in identical twins.

The clonotype was recovered from a woman aged 18-35 years in good health. Sequencing was carried out using PBMCs. This chain links TRBV6-5 with TRBJ2-5; 12 bases map to TRBD2. DNA of the CDR3: TGTGCCAGCAGTTACCCCCCGACTAGCGGGAGCGGTGAGACCCAGTACTTC. Translating it yields CASSYPPTSGSGETQYF.